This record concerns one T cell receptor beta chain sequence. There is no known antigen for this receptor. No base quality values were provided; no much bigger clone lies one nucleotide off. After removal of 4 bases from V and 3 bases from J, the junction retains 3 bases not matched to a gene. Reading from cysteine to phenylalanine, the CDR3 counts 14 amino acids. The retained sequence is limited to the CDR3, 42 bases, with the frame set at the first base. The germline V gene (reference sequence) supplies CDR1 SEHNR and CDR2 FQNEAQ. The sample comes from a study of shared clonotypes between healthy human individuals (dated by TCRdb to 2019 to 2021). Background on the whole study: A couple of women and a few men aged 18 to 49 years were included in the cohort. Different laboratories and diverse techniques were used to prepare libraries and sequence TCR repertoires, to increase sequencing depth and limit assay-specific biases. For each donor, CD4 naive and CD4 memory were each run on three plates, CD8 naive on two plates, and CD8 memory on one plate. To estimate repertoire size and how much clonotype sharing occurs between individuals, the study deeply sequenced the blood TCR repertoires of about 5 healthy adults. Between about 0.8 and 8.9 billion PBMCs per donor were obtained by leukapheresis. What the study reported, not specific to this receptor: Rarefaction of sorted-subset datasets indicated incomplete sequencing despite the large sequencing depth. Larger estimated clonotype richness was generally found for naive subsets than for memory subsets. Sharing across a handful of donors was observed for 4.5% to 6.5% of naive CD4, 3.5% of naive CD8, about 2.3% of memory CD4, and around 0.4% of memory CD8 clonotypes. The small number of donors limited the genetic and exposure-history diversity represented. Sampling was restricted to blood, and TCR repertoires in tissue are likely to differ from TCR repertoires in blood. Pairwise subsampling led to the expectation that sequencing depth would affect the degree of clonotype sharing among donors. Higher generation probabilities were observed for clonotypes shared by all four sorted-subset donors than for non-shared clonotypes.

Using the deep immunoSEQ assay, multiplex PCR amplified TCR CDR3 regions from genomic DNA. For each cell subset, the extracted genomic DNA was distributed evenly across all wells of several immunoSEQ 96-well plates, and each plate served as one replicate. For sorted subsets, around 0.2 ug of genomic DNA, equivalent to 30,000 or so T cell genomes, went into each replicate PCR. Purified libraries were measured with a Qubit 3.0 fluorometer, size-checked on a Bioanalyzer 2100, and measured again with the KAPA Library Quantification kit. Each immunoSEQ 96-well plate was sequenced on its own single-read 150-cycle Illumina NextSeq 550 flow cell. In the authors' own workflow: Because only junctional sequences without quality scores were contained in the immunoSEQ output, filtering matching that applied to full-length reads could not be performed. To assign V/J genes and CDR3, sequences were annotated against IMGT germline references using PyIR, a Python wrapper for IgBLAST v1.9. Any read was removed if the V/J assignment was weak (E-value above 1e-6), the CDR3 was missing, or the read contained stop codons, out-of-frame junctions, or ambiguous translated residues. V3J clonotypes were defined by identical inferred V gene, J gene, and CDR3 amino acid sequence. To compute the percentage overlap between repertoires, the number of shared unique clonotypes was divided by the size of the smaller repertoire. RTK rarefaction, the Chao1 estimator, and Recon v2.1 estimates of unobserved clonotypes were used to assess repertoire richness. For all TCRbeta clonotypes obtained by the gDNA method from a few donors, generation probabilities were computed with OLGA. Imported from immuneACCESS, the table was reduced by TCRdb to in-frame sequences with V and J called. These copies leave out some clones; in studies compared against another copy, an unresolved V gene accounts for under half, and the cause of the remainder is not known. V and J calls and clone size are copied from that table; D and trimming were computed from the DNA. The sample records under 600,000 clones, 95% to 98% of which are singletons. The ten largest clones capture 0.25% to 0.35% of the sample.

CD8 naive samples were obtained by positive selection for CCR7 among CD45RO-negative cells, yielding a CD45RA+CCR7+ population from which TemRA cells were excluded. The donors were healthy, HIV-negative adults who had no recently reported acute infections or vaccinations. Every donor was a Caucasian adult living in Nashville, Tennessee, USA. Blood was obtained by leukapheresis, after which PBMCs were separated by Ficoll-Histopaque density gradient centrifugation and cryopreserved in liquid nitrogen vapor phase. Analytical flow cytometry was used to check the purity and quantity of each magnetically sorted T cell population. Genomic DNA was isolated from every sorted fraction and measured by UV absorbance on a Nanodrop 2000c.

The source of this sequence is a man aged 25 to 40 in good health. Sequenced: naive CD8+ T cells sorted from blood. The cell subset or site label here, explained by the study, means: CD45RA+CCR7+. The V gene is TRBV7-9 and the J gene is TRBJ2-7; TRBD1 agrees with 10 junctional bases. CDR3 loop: CASSSGQGVYEQYF. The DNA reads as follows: TGTGCCAGCAGCTCCGGACAGGGGGTCTACGAGCAGTACTTC.